Below, 10 T cell receptor beta chains from the same sample are listed, as sequenced in a study of T cell responses to AZD1222 COVID-19 vaccine. Profiled with immunoSEQ multiplex PCR; TCRdb holds only in-frame clones, not every one. The data hold around 74,000 clones, with around 90% observed a single time. This specimen consisted of peripheral blood, obtained on day 0 of MenACWY control vaccination. These TCRs come from an adult in good health.

The chain recombines TRBV7-2 with TRBJ2-3, with D maybe TRBD2 (5 bases). The V gene's germline CDR1 is SGHTA and CDR2 FQGNSA. Trimming left V 4 bases short and J 4 bases short, with 12 bases between. The CDR3 length is 14 residues. CDR3 sequence (DNA): TGTGCCAGCAGCTCACTAGTATTAGCAGATACGCAGTATTTT. Translated: CASSSLVLADTQYF. Variable domain in full (rest from reference TRBV7-2 and TRBJ2-3): GAGVSQSPSNKVTEKGKDVELRCDPISGHTALYWYRQSLGQGLEFLIYFQGNSAPDKSGLPSDRFSAERTGGSVSTLTIQRTQQEDSAVYLCASSSLVLADTQYFGPGTRLTVL.

This chain uses TRBV28 with TRBJ1-1; a possible D gene is TRBD1 (5 bases). Germline CDR1 and CDR2: MDHEN and SYDVKM. This CDR3 has 12 residues. Trimming stripped 3 bases from V and 6 bases from J, with 8 bases between. The CDR3: CASSFRGSEAFF. The CDR3 DNA reads TGTGCCAGCAGTTTTCGGGGCTCTGAAGCTTTCTTT.

The chain combines TRBV28 with TRBJ2-7; 9 bases line up with TRBD1. The CDR3 totals 15 residues. Germline assignment: CDR1 MDHEN and CDR2 SYDVKM. J lost 2 bases, V lost 6 bases, and 8 bases had no gene match. Here the CDR3 reads CASRPGGQGAYEQYF. The DNA of the CDR3 is TGTGCCAGCAGACCGGGGGGACAGGGAGCCTACGAGCAGTACTTC.

This chain uses TRBV6-4 with TRBJ2-2, with TRBD1 matching over 7 bases. The germline V gene encodes CDR1 MRHNA and CDR2 SNTAGT. The CDR3 length is 14 residues. With V trimmed by 8 bases and J by 0 bases, 3 bases remained unmatched. This CDR3 is CASGQAANTGELFF. In nucleotides, the CDR3 is TGTGCCAGCGGACAGGCTGCGAACACCGGGGAGCTGTTTTTT.

The chain recombines TRBV29-1 with TRBJ2-5; TRBD1 agrees at 10 bases. The J segment lost 4 bases and the V segment lost 5 bases, leaving 4 bases of the junction unmatched. Germline assignment: CDR1 SQVTM and CDR2 ANQGSEA. The length of the CDR3 is 13 residues. The CDR3: CSVPGTGVETQYF. The CDR3 DNA follows: TGCAGCGTTCCCGGGACAGGGGTAGAGACCCAGTACTTC.

CDR3 amino acids: CASRWGQGALVNSPLHF. The CDR3 DNA is TGTGCCAGCAGGTGGGGTCAGGGGGCACTTGTGAATTCACCCCTCCACTTT. The chain has TRBV28 and TRBJ1-6; 8 bases map to TRBD1. Germline V gives CDR1 MDHEN, CDR2 SYDVKM. V shed 6 bases and J 7 bases; nucleotides not matched to a gene: 14. CDR3 length: 17 residues. The full variable domain, with the rest looked up from reference TRBV28 and TRBJ1-6, is DVKVTQSSRYLVKRTGEKVFLECVQDMDHENMFWYRQDPGLGLRLIYFSYDVKMKEKGDIPEGYSVSREKKERFSLILESASTNQTSMYLCASRWGQGALVNSPLHFGNGTRLTVT.

This clone was detected once. The rearrangement joins TRBV7-8 to TRBJ2-3; TRBD2 matches 9 bases. The CDR3 totals 16 residues. Trimming removed 0 bases from V and 6 bases from J; junction bases left unmatched: 7. CDR1 and CDR2 from the germline V gene are SGHVS and FQNEAQ. The CDR3 sequence is CASSLAVAGDADTQYF. As DNA, the CDR3 is TGTGCCAGCAGCTTAGCGGTAGCGGGAGATGCGGATACGCAGTATTTT.

This clone was counted a single time. The V gene is TRBV20-1, the J gene TRBJ2-3; 11 nucleotides match TRBD2. Germline assignment: CDR1 DFQATT and CDR2 SNEGSKA (reference sequence). CDR3 length: 16 residues. J was trimmed by 4 bases and V by 3 bases; bases with no gene match: 9. The CDR3 nucleotides read TGCAGTGCTAGTCCGGTAGCGGGAGGGGTGGCAGATACGCAGTATTTT. It yields the protein CSASPVAGGVADTQYF.

The chain couples TRBV6-2 or TRBV6-3 to TRBJ1-1; D might be TRBD1 (6 bases). Germline loops: CDR1 MNHEY, CDR2 SVGEGT. V lost 4 bases and J 1 base, leaving 10 bases between the germline ends. This CDR3 comprises 14 residues. This CDR3 reads CASSSEGGNTEAFF. The CDR3 DNA reads as TGTGCCAGCAGTTCAGAGGGGGGGAACACTGAAGCTTTCTTT.

V usage is TRBV11-3 and J usage is TRBJ2-2; D is unclear. Germline V gene sequence: CDR1 SGHNT, CDR2 YENEEA. The CDR3 runs to 15 residues. V lost 0 bases to trimming and J lost 6 bases, with 11 bases between them. This chain's CDR3 is CASSLDNRAAGELFF. The CDR3 DNA is TGTGCCAGCAGCTTAGATAATCGGGCGGCCGGGGAGCTGTTTTTT.